This passage covers 21 T cell receptor beta chains from one sample sequenced in a study of T cells after posttransplantation cyclophosphamide. The assay was immunoSEQ multiplex PCR, and TCRdb's table has in-frame clones only and misses some. In total the sample includes some 40,000 clones, none of them seen once. The specimen sequenced was PBMCs. All receptors come from a man aged 25 to 40 in good health and a related stem cell transplant donor.

This clone was picked up many times. The chain is built from TRBV19 and TRBJ2-2; no clear D. V was cut by 2 bases and J by 7 bases, with 11 bases left in between. The CDR3 runs to 14 residues. Germline V gene sequence: CDR1 LNHDA, CDR2 SQIVND (reference sequence). CDR3 DNA sequence: TGTGCCAGTAGTATAACTCCTTCCGACGGGGAGCTGTTTTTT. Amino acid sequence: CASSITPSDGELFF.

The chain has TRBV6-2 or TRBV6-3 and TRBJ2-2; TRBD1 might be the D (6 bases). V was trimmed by 2 bases and J by 7 bases, leaving 17 bases between them. The CDR3 runs to 16 residues. Per germline, CDR1 MNHEY and CDR2 SVGEGT. The CDR3 here is CASSYVFGGAGGELFF. CDR3 in DNA: TGTGCCAGCAGTTACGTTTTTGGGGGCGCCGGCGGGGAGCTGTTTTTT.

This CDR3 is CASSLALTGANYGYTF. The DNA for the CDR3 is TGTGCCAGCAGTTTGGCCCTGACAGGGGCCAACTATGGCTACACCTTC. The chain couples TRBV28 to TRBJ1-2, with 8 bases fitting TRBD1. Germline V gene data show CDR1 as MDHEN and CDR2 as SYDVKM. V lost 3 bases to trimming and J lost 2 bases; unmatched junction nucleotides: 8. The CDR3 is 16 residues long.

The chain combines TRBV5-1 with TRBJ2-7, with D unclear. Between the trimmed V and J ends, which lost 2 bases and 1 base, there was a span of 10 bases. This CDR3 is 14 amino acids long. Germline lookup yields CDR1 SGHRS and CDR2 YFSETQ. CDR3: CASSLEASSYEQYF. CDR3 nucleotide sequence: TGCGCCAGCAGCTTAGAGGCCAGTTCCTACGAGCAGTACTTC.

This clone was recorded at least ten times. The V and J genes are TRBV6-1 and TRBJ1-6; 12 positions agree with TRBD1. The CDR3 totals 16 residues. Germline V gene sequence: CDR1 MNHNS, CDR2 SASEGT. Unmatched junction bases numbered 5, after V lost 3 bases and J lost 8 bases. CDR3 in DNA: TGTGCCAGCAGTGAGGGGACAGGGGGCGCTTATTCACCCCTCCACTTT. Encoded protein: CASSEGTGGAYSPLHF.

The sample holds many counts of this clone. This chain links TRBV4-1 with TRBJ2-2; D is possibly TRBD1 or TRBD2 (7 bases each). CDR3 length equals 15 residues. The germline gives CDR1 MGHRA, CDR2 YSYEKL. Trimming pared 1 base from V and 7 bases from J, leaving 13 bases between. The chain's CDR3 is CASSQVTGRGGELFF. The CDR3 DNA follows: TGCGCCAGCAGCCAAGTGACAGGGAGGGGCGGGGAGCTGTTTTTT.

At least ten counts were recorded for this clone. This chain connects TRBV6-5 to TRBJ1-4; TRBD1 matches 10 bases. CDR1 is MNHEY and CDR2 is SVGAGI in the germline V gene. The CDR3 is 15 residues long. The trim removed 2 bases at V and 6 bases at J, leaving 3 bases unmatched. CDR3 bases: TGTGCCAGCAGTTACGGTGGACAGGGGGATGAAAAACTGTTTTTT. Its translation: CASSYGGQGDEKLFF.

The chain carries TRBV25-1 and TRBJ2-5, with a weak D call TRBD1 (5 bases). The CDR3 consists of 15 residues. The germline V gene encodes CDR1 MGHDK and CDR2 SYGVNS. V was trimmed by 2 bases and J by 0 bases, leaving 10 bases between them. The CDR3 spells CASSESDSYQETQYF. Here the CDR3 DNA reads TGTGCCAGCAGTGAAAGTGACAGCTACCAAGAGACCCAGTACTTC.

This clone was detected ten times or more. This chain uses TRBV6-4 with TRBJ2-1, with a weak D call TRBD1 (5 bases). The CDR3 sequence is 13 residues long. Trimming took 5 bases from V and 8 from J, leaving 13 bases between them. Germline CDR1 reads MRHNA; CDR2 reads SNTAGT. The CDR3 sequence is CASSSSPGYEQFF. CDR3 nucleotide sequence: TGTGCCAGCAGTTCATCTCCAGGGTATGAGCAGTTCTTC.

This clone was detected ten times or more. The CDR3 reads CASSGDSKGTQYF. The CDR3 nucleotides are TGTGCCAGCAGTGGGGACAGTAAGGGGACCCAGTACTTC. This sequence joins TRBV2 and TRBJ2-5; 7 bases are shared with TRBD1. This CDR3 region has 13 residues. Germline lookup yields CDR1 SNHLY and CDR2 FYNNEI. Trimming cost V 4 bases and J 7 bases; bases outside gene matches: 6.

This clone was observed at least ten times. The rearrangement uses TRBV5-6 and TRBJ2-1, with 8 positions matching TRBD2. The germline V gene has CDR1 SGHDT and CDR2 YYEEEE. Trimming cost V 3 bases and J 8 bases; bases outside gene matches: 10. The CDR3 loop spans 15 amino acids. Written as DNA, the CDR3 is TGTGCCAGCAGCTCCCTGGGCCCGGGGGGGGATGAGCAGTTCTTC. Translation gives CASSSLGPGGDEQFF.

This clone turned up a few times. The CDR3 region is CASGNSNYGYTF. The CDR3, as DNA: TGTGCTAGTGGTAACTCTAACTATGGCTACACCTTC. The chain links TRBV12-5 to TRBJ1-2; D is unresolved. Germline assignment: CDR1 LGHNT and CDR2 FRNRAP. V was trimmed by 5 bases and J by 0 bases, leaving 4 bases between them. This CDR3 has 12 amino acids.

The sample holds many counts of this clone. The junction and the germline gene differ at one end; a read error may be behind it. The chain uses TRBV7-3 and TRBJ2-1, with a tentative D call TRBD2 (5 bases). The CDR3 length is 16 residues. The germline gives CDR1 SGHTA, CDR2 FQGTGA. CDR3 DNA sequence: TGTGCCAGCAGCTCCCAAGGACTTTCCAGGTACAATGAACAGTTCTTC. Its protein is CASSSQGLSRYNEQFF.

This clone occurred many times. The chain recombines TRBV2 with TRBJ2-7; 11 nucleotides match TRBD1. With V trimmed by 4 bases and J by 3 bases, 2 bases remained unmatched. Germline V gene data show CDR1 as SNHLY and CDR2 as FYNNEI. The CDR3 extends over 14 amino acids. The CDR3 nucleotides are TGTGCCAGCAGTGGGGGGACAGGGGGCTACGAGCAGTACTTC. This codes for CASSGGTGGYEQYF.

This clone has a handful of counts. The genes are TRBV24-1 and TRBJ2-3, with a weak D call TRBD1 (5 bases). Germline CDR1 is KGHDR and CDR2 is SFDVKD. This CDR3 has 13 residues. The V end lost 4 bases, the J end lost 4 bases, and 8 bases lay between the germline ends. CDR3 nucleotide sequence: TGTGCCACCAGTGAATCAGGGTCAGATACGCAGTATTTT. Protein: CATSESGSDTQYF.

This clone showed up many times. The CDR3 DNA is TGTGCCAGTACCCCCCAGTCAGGGGATTATGGCTACACCTTC. This gives the protein CASTPQSGDYGYTF. This chain links TRBV19 with TRBJ1-2; D may be TRBD1 (6 bases). CDR1 LNHDA and CDR2 SQIVND come from the germline V gene (reference sequence). This CDR3 comprises 14 residues. Trimming removed 7 bases at V and 5 bases at J, with 17 bases between.

V and J are TRBV5-6 and TRBJ2-5; 8 bases fit TRBD1. The trim removed 2 bases at V and 5 bases at J, leaving 5 bases unmatched. CDR1 and CDR2 from the germline V gene are SGHDT and YYEEEE. The CDR3 is 14 residues long. The CDR3 DNA reads as TGTGCCAGCAGCTTAAGGACAGGGAGGGAGACCCAGTACTTC. As protein: CASSLRTGRETQYF.

This clone was recorded many times. J is TRBJ1-1 and V is TRBV6-5, with 7 positions matching TRBD1. The CDR3 extends over 14 amino acids. In germline, CDR1 is MNHEY, CDR2 SVGAGI. V was pared by 3 bases and J by 3 bases, with 4 bases of the junction left unmatched. The CDR3 nucleotides are TGTGCCAGCAGTTATACAGGGGTAGACACTGAAGCTTTCTTT. It specifies CASSYTGVDTEAFF.

This clone has at least ten counts. This chain joins TRBV5-1 and TRBJ1-1; no clear D. The CDR3 runs to 13 residues. With 0 bases removed from V and 2 bases from J, the gap between germline ends came to 5 bases. Germline loops: CDR1 SGHRS, CDR2 YFSETQ. CDR3 sequence: CASSLGGNTEAFF. CDR3 coding DNA: TGCGCCAGCAGCTTGGGCGGCAACACTGAAGCTTTCTTT.

Ten or more counts support this clone. The V gene is TRBV4-3, the J gene TRBJ2-7; 7 nucleotides line up with TRBD1. J was trimmed by 5 bases and V by 0 bases; bases with no gene match: 4. Looked up from germline, CDR1 is LGHNA and CDR2 is YSLEER. The CDR3 runs 14 residues. DNA of the CDR3: TGCGCCAGCAGCCAAGATGACAGGGACCACGAGCAGTACTTC. It yields the protein CASSQDDRDHEQYF.

This clone was found many times. The J gene is TRBJ1-4, the V gene TRBV5-4; 8 nucleotides match TRBD1. V lost 4 bases and J lost 8; bases outside the gene matches: 10. CDR3 length: 15 amino acids. Germline loops: CDR1 SGHNT, CDR2 YYREEE (reference sequence). CDR3 sequence reads: CASSPAGQGQEKLFF. In DNA, the CDR3 is TGTGCCAGCAGCCCTGCTGGACAGGGCCAGGAAAAACTGTTTTTT.